The 17 T cell receptor beta chains below all came from one sample that was sequenced in a study of identical twins. TCRdb processed the 5' RACE reads anew with MiXCR; each CDR3 protein has one entry. The data show more than 1.5 million distinct CDR3 sequences, with roughly 35% seen just once and 0.25% to 0.3% held by the top ten. The sequenced material came from cord blood. The receptors were gathered from a newborn girl in good health.

With regard to this clonotype: The junction does not match germline at one end; this may be a read error. This chain joins TRBV13 and TRBJ2-5, with 10 bases aligning to TRBD2. CDR1 and CDR2 (germline): PRHDT, FYEKMQ (reference sequence). This CDR3 has 17 residues. CDR3 amino acids: CAGSLILAGSLWETQYF. In nucleotides, the CDR3 is TGTGCCGGCAGCCTCATACTAGCGGGGTCGCTATGGGAGACCCAGTACTTC.

The count of this clonotype is one. The chain is built from TRBV20-1 and TRBJ1-2, with a weak D call TRBD1 (5 bases). Trimming stripped 8 bases from V and 10 bases from J, with 20 bases between. The CDR3 sequence is 12 residues long. CDR1 and CDR2 from the germline V gene are DFQATT and SNEGSKA (reference sequence). CDR3 sequence (DNA): TGCAGTCCCCGGGGCAGCGAAGGAGTCTACACCTTC. It codes for CSPRGSEGVYTF.

This clonotype has more than one count but fewer than ten. V gene TRBV27 combines with J gene TRBJ2-3; 13 nucleotides align to TRBD2. This CDR3 spans 18 amino acids. Germline values: CDR1 MNHEY, CDR2 SMNVEV (reference sequence). The junction had 12 bases not matched to a gene; V was cut back by 6 bases and J by 3 bases. This chain's CDR3 is CASRRLAGGIGGTDTQYF. As DNA, the CDR3 is TGTGCCAGCAGGCGACTAGCGGGAGGTATCGGGGGAACAGATACGCAGTATTTT.

This rearrangement joins TRBV25-1 to TRBJ1-5; D not resolved. Germline CDR1 reads MGHDK; CDR2 reads SYGVNS. The CDR3 extends over 14 amino acids. The V end lost 3 bases, the J end lost 6 bases, and 12 bases lay between the germline ends. The CDR3 DNA reads TGTGCCAGCAGTGAGTCCGCGGGTACTCAGCCCCAGCATTTT. It encodes CASSESAGTQPQHF.

This clonotype was picked up many times. The genes are TRBV4-1 and TRBJ2-3; 7 nucleotides match TRBD1. Losses at the gene ends were 1 base for V and 2 bases for J; bases not matched to a gene: 6. The CDR3 consists of 16 residues. The germline gives CDR1 MGHRA, CDR2 YSYEKL. The CDR3 protein is CASSQAPQGITDTQYF. As DNA, the CDR3 is TGCGCCAGCAGCCAAGCCCCACAGGGGATCACAGATACGCAGTATTTT.

This clonotype was counted between two and nine times. The J gene is TRBJ1-5, the V gene TRBV10-3; TRBD1 is a possible D gene (6 bases). This CDR3 is 16 amino acids long. CDR1 and CDR2 (germline): ENHRY, SYGVKD. V was cut by 3 bases and J by 5 bases, with 17 bases left in between. The CDR3 sequence: CAISEQGGDPDQPQHF. CDR3 in DNA: TGTGCCATCAGTGAACAGGGTGGTGACCCGGATCAGCCCCAGCATTTT.

The chain carries TRBV7-2 and TRBJ2-7; unclear D gene. With 4 bases removed from V and 0 bases from J, the gap between germline ends came to 13 bases. The CDR3 is made up of 15 amino acids. The germline CDR1 and CDR2 sequences are SGHTA and FQGNSA. CDR3 nucleotides: TGTGCCAGCAGCTCCTACACCAGCAGCTCCTACGAGCAGTACTTC. This codes for CASSSYTSSSYEQYF.

The chain is built from TRBV3-1 and TRBJ2-6; 9 nucleotides line up with TRBD1. Germline CDR1 LGHDT, CDR2 YNNKEL (reference sequence). Germline trimming cut 5 bases from V and 1 base from J; bases unmatched to any gene: 12. The CDR3 runs to 19 residues. The CDR3 protein is CASSSHVGQGMSGANVLTF. As DNA, the CDR3 is TGTGCCAGCAGCAGCCACGTGGGACAGGGCATGTCTGGGGCCAACGTCCTGACTTTC.

CDR3: CSALRLAGMTDTQYF. DNA for the CDR3: TGCAGTGCTCTCCGACTAGCGGGTATGACGGATACGCAGTATTTT. This chain links TRBV20-1 with TRBJ2-3; 10 nucleotides align to TRBD2. The junction had 11 bases not matched to a gene; V was cut back by 5 bases and J by 6 bases. Germline loops: CDR1 DFQATT, CDR2 SNEGSKA (reference sequence). The length of the CDR3 is 15 residues.

The J gene is TRBJ1-1, the V gene TRBV6-1, with 7 nucleotides matching TRBD1. The CDR3 length is 15 residues. The trim removed 4 bases at V and 0 bases at J, leaving 5 bases unmatched. Per the germline V gene, CDR1 is MNHNS and CDR2 is SASEGT. CDR3 sequence: CASSGPRGVNTEAFF. CDR3 in DNA: TGTGCCAGCAGTGGTCCCAGGGGGGTGAACACTGAAGCTTTCTTT.

This clonotype has more than one count but fewer than ten. V is TRBV28 and J is TRBJ1-2; D not certain. Germline CDR1 and CDR2: MDHEN and SYDVKM. Trimming shortened V by 5 bases and J by 6 bases, and 16 bases separated the two germline ends. This CDR3 is built from 14 residues. CDR3 in amino acids: CASSLPSLPHGYTF. The CDR3 DNA sequence: TGTGCCAGCAGTCTCCCTAGCCTCCCCCATGGCTACACCTTC.

The rearrangement uses TRBV12-3 or TRBV12-4 and TRBJ2-2; D is ambiguous. This CDR3 has 16 amino acids. Deletions cut 6 bases from V and 0 bases from J, with 14 bases between. CDR3 coding DNA: TGTGCCAGCAGCCTCTCCGTCAGTGCGAACACCGGGGAGCTGTTTTTT. This encodes CASSLSVSANTGELFF.

This clonotype was found many times. The rearrangement joins TRBV27 to TRBJ2-3; 10 bases map to TRBD2. V was clipped by 5 bases and J by 5 bases; unmatched bases: 7. The length of the CDR3 is 15 residues. Germline V CDR1 and CDR2: MNHEY, SMNVEV (reference sequence). The CDR3 region has the DNA TGTGCCAGCAGTCTGAGCGGGAGGGCCGTAGATACGCAGTATTTT. It encodes CASSLSGRAVDTQYF.

This clonotype was seen a handful of times. The chain has TRBV28 and TRBJ2-1, with 7 bases fitting TRBD2. CDR1 is MDHEN, CDR2 SYDVKM, per germline. CDR3 size: 14 residues. Losses at the gene ends were 6 bases for V and 6 bases for J; bases not matched to a gene: 8. This chain's CDR3 is CASRNGTTRNEQFF. CDR3 coding DNA: TGTGCCAGCAGGAACGGGACTACTCGCAATGAGCAGTTCTTC.

This clonotype was counted at least ten times. The chain couples TRBV11-2 to TRBJ2-1; D not certain. Deletions cut 2 bases from V and 6 bases from J, with 8 bases between. The CDR3 runs to 13 residues. Germline-derived CDR1 and CDR2 are SGHAT and FQNNGV. As DNA, the CDR3 is TGTGCCAGCAGCTTAACTGGGTCCAATGAGCAGTTCTTC. Translation gives CASSLTGSNEQFF.

V is TRBV25-1 and J is TRBJ2-5; D uncertain. Germline CDR1 and CDR2: MGHDK and SYGVNS. Trimming took 1 base from V and 1 from J, leaving 10 bases between them. CDR3 size: 15 residues. The CDR3 DNA reads TGTGCCAGCAGTGAATTCCCGGCAGCCCAAGAGACCCAGTACTTC. Residues: CASSEFPAAQETQYF.

The sample holds a few counts of this clonotype. The chain is built from TRBV3-1 and TRBJ1-1; D is possibly TRBD1 (6 bases). In germline, CDR1 is LGHDT, CDR2 YNNKEL (reference sequence). The CDR3 spans 14 residues. Trimming took 1 base from V and 8 from J, leaving 14 bases between them. This CDR3 reads CASSQVTGTGEAFF. The CDR3 DNA follows: TGTGCCAGCAGCCAAGTGACAGGTACTGGCGAAGCTTTCTTT.